The 9 T cell receptor beta chains below come from one sample, sequenced in a study of T cells in Graves' hyperthyroidism and ophthalmopathy. It was RNA transcripts that yielded the amplified TCR beta CDR3 regions. TCR CDR3 underwent first-round RT-PCR with the HTBI primer set. TCRdb re-derived calls from the multiplex PCR reads in MiXCR, one entry per CDR3 protein. The repertoire has about 640,000 distinct CDR3 sequences, 20% of them found once; the top ten carry 30% to 40%. Sequencing was done on a sample of blood. The receptors here all came from a man in his thirties or forties with Graves' ophthalmopathy.

The table lists this clonotype with many counts. CDR3 sequence reads: CASSLATSGGTNEQFF. The CDR3, as DNA: TGCGCCAGCAGCTTGGCGACTAGCGGGGGAACAAATGAGCAGTTCTTC. The chain recombines TRBV5-1 with TRBJ2-1; TRBD2 aligns across 12 bases. The V and J ends lost 0 bases and 7 bases, in that order; junction bases with no gene match: 5. The CDR3 extends over 16 amino acids. Per the germline V gene, CDR1 is SGHRS and CDR2 is YFSETQ.

In its sample, this clonotype was seen a few times. The rearrangement joins TRBV27 to TRBJ2-7, with D tentatively TRBD2 (6 bases). The germline gives CDR1 MNHEY, CDR2 SMNVEV (reference sequence). The germline V and J ends were trimmed by 5 bases and 2 bases, with 13 bases remaining between them. CDR3 length equals 14 residues. The DNA for the CDR3 is TGTGCCAGCAGTACGGGACTTACCACCTACGAGCAGTACTTC. It specifies CASSTGLTTYEQYF.

In its sample, this clonotype was seen a few times. This chain connects TRBV7-2 to TRBJ2-3; 8 positions match TRBD1. This CDR3 spans 14 amino acids. In germline, CDR1 is SGHTA, CDR2 FQGNSA. The J segment lost 4 bases and the V segment lost 8 bases, leaving 8 bases of the junction unmatched. CDR3 loop: CASVRQGFSDTQYF. CDR3 in DNA: TGTGCCAGCGTAAGACAGGGGTTCTCAGATACGCAGTATTTT. The variable domain in full, completed from reference TRBV7-2 and TRBJ2-3, reads GAGVSQSPSNKVTEKGKDVELRCDPISGHTALYWYRQSLGQGLEFLIYFQGNSAPDKSGLPSDRFSAERTGGSVSTLTIQRTQQEDSAVYLCASVRQGFSDTQYFGPGTRLTVL.

The V gene is TRBV6-1, the J gene TRBJ1-2, with a tentative D call TRBD1 (6 bases). Trimming removed 6 bases at V and 8 bases at J, with 19 bases between. CDR3 length equals 14 residues. Germline assignment: CDR1 MNHNS and CDR2 SASEGT. The DNA of the CDR3 is TGTGCCAGCAGACCCTTAGGGGGGGGAGAAGGCTACACCTTC. Its protein is CASRPLGGGEGYTF.

The chain recombines TRBV7-2 with TRBJ2-5; 10 nucleotides match TRBD2. Germline V CDR1 and CDR2: SGHTA, FQGNSA. The CDR3 consists of 14 residues. The V gene end was trimmed by 5 bases and the J gene end by 7 bases; junction bases not matched to a gene: 7. CDR3 DNA sequence: TGTGCCAGCAGCGCGAGCGGGGGGGGGGGGACCCAGTACTTC. Translated, it gives CASSASGGGGTQYF.

V is TRBV10-3 and J is TRBJ1-2, with TRBD1 matching over 8 bases. Germline CDR1 and CDR2: ENHRY and SYGVKD. CDR3 length: 12 residues. The trim removed 4 bases at V and 8 bases at J, leaving 3 bases unmatched. The CDR3 DNA is TGTGCCATCAGTGGAACAGGGGGGGGCTACACCTTC. The encoded protein is CAISGTGGGYTF.

This rearrangement joins TRBV6-1 to TRBJ2-2, with 10 bases aligning to TRBD2. The junction had 11 bases not matched to a gene; V was cut back by 5 bases and J by 2 bases. The germline V gene has CDR1 MNHNS and CDR2 SASEGT. The CDR3 has 18 amino acids. This CDR3 is CASSRGPGLAVNTGELFF. The CDR3 DNA follows: TGTGCCAGCAGTCGTGGTCCAGGACTAGCGGTTAACACCGGGGAGCTGTTTTTT.

This clonotype was seen a few times. The CDR3 sequence: CASSPGGSMNTEAFF. For the CDR3, the DNA is TGTGCCAGCAGCCCGGGAGGTAGCATGAACACTGAAGCTTTCTTT. The chain carries TRBV3-1 and TRBJ1-1; D is ambiguous. V was clipped by 4 bases and J by 0 bases, with 12 bases between them. Germline loops: CDR1 LGHDT, CDR2 YNNKEL (reference sequence). This CDR3 has 15 amino acids.

The genes are TRBV6-1 and TRBJ1-1, with D possibly TRBD1 on 6 matching bases. The germline gives CDR1 MNHNS, CDR2 SASEGT. The CDR3 spans 14 residues. V shed 5 bases and J shed 1 base, with 11 bases lying between them. CDR3 sequence (DNA): TGTGCCAGCAGTAGTTACAGGGAGAACACTGAAGCTTTCTTT. Its protein is CASSSYRENTEAFF.